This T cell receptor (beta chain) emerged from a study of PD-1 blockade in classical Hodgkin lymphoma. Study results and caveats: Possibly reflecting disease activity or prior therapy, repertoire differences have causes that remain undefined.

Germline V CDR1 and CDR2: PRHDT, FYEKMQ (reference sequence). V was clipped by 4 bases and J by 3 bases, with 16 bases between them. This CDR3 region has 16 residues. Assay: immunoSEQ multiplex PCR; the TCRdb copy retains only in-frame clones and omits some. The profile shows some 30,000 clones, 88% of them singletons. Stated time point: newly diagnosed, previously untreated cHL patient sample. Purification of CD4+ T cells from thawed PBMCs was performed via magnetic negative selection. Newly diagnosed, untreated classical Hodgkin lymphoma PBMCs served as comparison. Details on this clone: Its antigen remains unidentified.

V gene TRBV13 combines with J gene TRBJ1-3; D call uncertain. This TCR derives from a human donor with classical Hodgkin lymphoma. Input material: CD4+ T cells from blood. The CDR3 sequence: CASSSRSGPGGNTIYF. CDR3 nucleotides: TGTGCCAGCAGCTCAAGGTCGGGTCCAGGTGGAAACACCATATATTTT.